This T cell receptor beta chain is from a study of T cells in Graves' hyperthyroidism and ophthalmopathy. General study points: By a 13 V-J model, ophthalmopathy was set apart from stable hyperthyroidism.

CDR3 length equals 16 residues. The trim removed 1 base at V and 5 bases at J, leaving 5 bases unmatched. The germline CDR1 and CDR2 sequences are LGHNA and YNFKEQ. It was 10 ml of fresh peripheral blood that supplied the PBMCs. Amplification yielded TCR beta CDR3 regions, with RNA transcripts as the source. The TCR CDR3 first-round RT-PCR relied on the HTBI primer set. TCRdb reprocessed the multiplex PCR reads with MiXCR, giving one entry per CDR3 protein. The table has some 150,000 distinct CDR3 sequences, roughly 23% seen once; the top ten hold about 70%. This clonotype showed up many times. The antigen is not known.

Input material: blood. The chain employs TRBV4-2 and TRBJ2-5; 12 bases align to TRBD2. This receptor was obtained from a woman in her 50s with Graves' hyperthyroidism that later progressed to Graves' ophthalmopathy. The CDR3 DNA reads as TGTGCCAGCAGCCAAGGACGACTAGCGGGAGAGGAGACCCAGTACTTC. Its translation: CASSQGRLAGEETQYF.